Given below is one TCR beta chain in context. The target antigen is unknown. The CDR3 extends over 16 amino acids. The germline CDR1 and CDR2 sequences are SGHRS and YFSETQ. With 2 bases clipped from V and 1 base from J, the junction kept 6 bases outside the gene matches. The study amplified TCR beta CDR3 regions using RNA transcripts. Second-round multiplex PCR came after a first-round RT-PCR that employed HTBI primers. One entry per CDR3 protein results from TCRdb running MiXCR on the multiplex PCR reads. Of 500,000 to 600,000 distinct CDR3 sequences listed, less than 45% are singletons. This sample was included in a study of Graves' ophthalmopathy and Graves' hyperthyroidism. Overall study: Stable hyperthyroidism referred to disease that showed no ophthalmopathy within 18 months of follow-up.

Study results and limitations: Ophthalmopathy progression cases were predicted by the model with 60% to 71% sensitivity and 72% to 80% specificity.

Uncontrolled infections, other autoimmune diseases, pregnancy or lactation barred patients from enrollment. Clinicians diagnosed using symptoms, serum thyroxine, TRAb, thyroid ultrasound and orbital computed tomography. Specimen: peripheral blood or thyroid tissue (not recorded which). The chain carries TRBV5-1 and TRBJ1-1; 9 bases map to TRBD1. The sequence came from an adult man with Graves' hyperthyroidism. CDR3 region: CASSLDPGQGNTEAFF. DNA for the CDR3: TGCGCCAGCAGCTTAGATCCGGGACAGGGGAACACTGAAGCTTTCTTT.